This TCR beta chain originates from a study of T-cell reconstitution after alpha-beta-depleted transplantation in children. Unique molecular identifiers were incorporated during preparation of the TCRbeta library. TCRdb reprocessed the PCR reads via MiXCR and lists one record per CDR3 protein. This sample has 450,000 to 550,000 distinct CDR3 sequences; 9.5% to 12% occur once, and the top ten carry approximately 15%. Study observations and caveats: TCRbeta diversity was high at day 60 in some patients (a result of surviving recipient T cells and thymic progenitors). The authors attributed T-cell counts and diversity one year after transplant mostly to newly produced T cells. Expanded graft clones, several hundred of them, were reportedly the source of alpha-beta T cells about two months after transplant.

For this clonotype: Its cognate antigen is unknown.

This CDR3 contains 16 residues. Germline values: CDR1 SGHVS, CDR2 FQNEAQ. V was clipped by 5 bases and J by 7 bases; unmatched bases: 15. The TCR originated in a female patient aged 2-9 years who had a stem cell transplant for aplastic anemia, so the T cells may come from the graft donor. Here the sequenced sample was PBMCs, mostly from graft donor cells, taken 180 days after TCRalphabeta/CD19-depleted stem cell transplant. This chain uses TRBV7-8 with TRBJ2-7, with 9 positions matching TRBD2. The CDR3: CASSLGLRAGGQEQYF. DNA for the CDR3: TGTGCCAGCAGCCTAGGTTTGAGAGCGGGAGGCCAAGAGCAGTACTTC.